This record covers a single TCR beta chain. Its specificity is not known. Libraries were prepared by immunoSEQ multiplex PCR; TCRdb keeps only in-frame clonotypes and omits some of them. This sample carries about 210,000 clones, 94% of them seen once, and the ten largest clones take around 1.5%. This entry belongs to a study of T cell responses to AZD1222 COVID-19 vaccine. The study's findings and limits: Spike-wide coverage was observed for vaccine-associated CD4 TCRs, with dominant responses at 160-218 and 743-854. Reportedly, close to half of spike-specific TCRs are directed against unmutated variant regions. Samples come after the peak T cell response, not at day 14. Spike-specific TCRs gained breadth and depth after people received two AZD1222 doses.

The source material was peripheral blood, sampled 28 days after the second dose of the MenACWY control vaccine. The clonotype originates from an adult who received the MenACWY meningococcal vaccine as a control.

CDR3: CASSAGQGLADTQYF. As DNA, the CDR3 is TGTGCCAGCAGCGCGGGACAGGGCCTGGCAGATACGCAGTATTTT. This sequence joins TRBV7-2 and TRBJ2-3; 9 bases agree with TRBD1. Germline CDR1 and CDR2: SGHTA and FQGNSA. Losses at the gene ends were 5 bases for V and 4 bases for J; bases not matched to a gene: 7. The CDR3 spans 15 residues.